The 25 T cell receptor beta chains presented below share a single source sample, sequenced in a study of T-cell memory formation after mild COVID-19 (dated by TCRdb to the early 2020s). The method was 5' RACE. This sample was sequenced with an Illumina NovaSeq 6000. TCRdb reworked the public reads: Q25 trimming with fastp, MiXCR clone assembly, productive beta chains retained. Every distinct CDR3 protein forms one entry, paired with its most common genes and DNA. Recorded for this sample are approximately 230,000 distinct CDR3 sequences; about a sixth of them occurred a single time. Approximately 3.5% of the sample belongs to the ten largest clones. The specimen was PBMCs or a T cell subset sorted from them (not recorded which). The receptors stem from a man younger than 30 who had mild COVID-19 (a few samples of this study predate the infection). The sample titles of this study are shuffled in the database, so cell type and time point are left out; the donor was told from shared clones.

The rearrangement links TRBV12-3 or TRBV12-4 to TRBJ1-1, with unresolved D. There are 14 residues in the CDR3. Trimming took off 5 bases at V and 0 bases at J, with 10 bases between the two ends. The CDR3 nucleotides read TGTGCCAGCAGTATGAGACACTTGAACACTGAAGCTTTCTTT. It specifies CASSMRHLNTEAFF.

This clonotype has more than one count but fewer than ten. Here the CDR3 reads CASSPRTNYGYTF. In DNA form, the CDR3 reads TGTGCCAGCAGCCCGCGGACGAACTATGGCTACACCTTC. The chain uses TRBV9 and TRBJ1-2; D is ambiguous. The V gene's germline CDR1 is SGDLS and CDR2 YYNGEE. The CDR3 sequence is 13 residues long. The V end lost 4 bases, the J end lost 2 bases, and 9 bases lay between the germline ends. The full variable domain, its missing parts supplied by reference TRBV9 and TRBJ1-2, is DSGVTQTPKHLITATGQRVTLRCSPRSGDLSVYWYQQSLDQGLQFLIQYYNGEERAKGNILERFSAQQFPDLHSELNLSSLELGDSALYFCASSPRTNYGYTFGSGTRLTVV.

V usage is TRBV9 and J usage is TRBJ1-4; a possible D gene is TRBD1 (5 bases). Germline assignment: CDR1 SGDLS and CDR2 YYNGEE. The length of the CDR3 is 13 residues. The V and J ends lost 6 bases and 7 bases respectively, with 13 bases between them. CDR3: CASNSGGGEKLFF. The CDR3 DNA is TGTGCCAGCAATTCGGGGGGTGGTGAAAAACTGTTTTTT.

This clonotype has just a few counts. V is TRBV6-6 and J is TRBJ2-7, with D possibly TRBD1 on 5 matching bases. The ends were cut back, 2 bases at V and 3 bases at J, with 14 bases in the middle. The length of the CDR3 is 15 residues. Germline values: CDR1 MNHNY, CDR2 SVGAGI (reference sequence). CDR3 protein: CASSYGAGNRYEQYF. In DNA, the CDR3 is TGTGCCAGCAGTTACGGGGCAGGGAATCGCTACGAGCAGTACTTC.

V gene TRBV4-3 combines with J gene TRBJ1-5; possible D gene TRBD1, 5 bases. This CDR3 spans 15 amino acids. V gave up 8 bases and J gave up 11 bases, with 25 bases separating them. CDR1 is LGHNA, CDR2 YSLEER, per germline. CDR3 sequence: CASLYEARYRGTQHF. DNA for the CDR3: TGCGCCAGCCTTTACGAGGCCAGGTACCGGGGGACCCAGCATTTT.

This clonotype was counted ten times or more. CDR3 DNA sequence: TGTGCCAGCAGTGAGCACTACACAGATACGCAGTATTTT. Translating it yields CASSEHYTDTQYF. V and J are TRBV25-1 and TRBJ2-3; D remains unclear. Trimming stripped 3 bases from V and 2 bases from J, with 6 bases between. The germline gives CDR1 MGHDK, CDR2 SYGVNS. The CDR3 length is 13 residues.

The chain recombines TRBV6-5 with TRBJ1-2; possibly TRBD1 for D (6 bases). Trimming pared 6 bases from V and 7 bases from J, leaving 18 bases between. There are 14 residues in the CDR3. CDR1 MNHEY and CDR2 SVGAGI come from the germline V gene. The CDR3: CASRPDQGRGGYTF. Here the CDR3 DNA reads TGTGCCAGCAGACCGGATCAGGGGAGGGGTGGCTACACCTTC.

DNA of the CDR3: TGTGCCAGCGGTCTATGGAGCTCTGGAAACACCATATATTTT. As protein: CASGLWSSGNTIYF. The chain has TRBV12-3 or TRBV12-4 and TRBJ1-3; unclear D gene. V lost 8 bases and J lost 0, with 11 bases in between. The CDR3 is made up of 14 amino acids.

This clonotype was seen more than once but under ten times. CDR3 bases: TGTGCCAGCATAAGGGGCGGGGTAATAGATGAGCAGTTCTTC. It yields the protein CASIRGGVIDEQFF. This sequence joins TRBV6-2 or TRBV6-3 and TRBJ2-1; maybe TRBD2 (6 bases). The V end was cut by 7 bases, the J end by 8 bases, with 18 bases between. This CDR3 has 14 residues. The germline CDR1 and CDR2 sequences are MNHEY and SVGEGT.

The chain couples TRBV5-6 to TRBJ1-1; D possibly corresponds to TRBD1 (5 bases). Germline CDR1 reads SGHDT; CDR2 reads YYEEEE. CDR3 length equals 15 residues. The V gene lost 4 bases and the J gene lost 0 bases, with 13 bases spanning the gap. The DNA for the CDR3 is TGTGCCAGCAGCAGAACGGGGCTGATGAACACTGAAGCTTTCTTT. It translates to CASSRTGLMNTEAFF.

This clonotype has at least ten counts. The CDR3 protein is CASSPVGPPITDTQYF. The CDR3 coding sequence is TGTGCCAGCTCACCAGTGGGACCCCCCATCACAGATACGCAGTATTTT. This chain joins TRBV18 and TRBJ2-3; tentatively, D is TRBD1 or TRBD2 (5 bases each). Germline V gene sequence: CDR1 KGHSH, CDR2 LQKENI. V lost 2 bases, J lost 2 bases, and 14 bases lay in between. This CDR3 region has 16 residues.

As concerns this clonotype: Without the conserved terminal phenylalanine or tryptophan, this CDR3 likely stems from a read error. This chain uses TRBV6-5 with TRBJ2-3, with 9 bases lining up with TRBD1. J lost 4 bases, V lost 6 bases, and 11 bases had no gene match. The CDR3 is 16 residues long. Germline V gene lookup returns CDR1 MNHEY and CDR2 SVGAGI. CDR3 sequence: CASSTAGTGFADTQYI. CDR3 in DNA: TGTGCCAGCAGCACCGCCGGGACAGGGTTCGCAGATACGCAGTATATT.

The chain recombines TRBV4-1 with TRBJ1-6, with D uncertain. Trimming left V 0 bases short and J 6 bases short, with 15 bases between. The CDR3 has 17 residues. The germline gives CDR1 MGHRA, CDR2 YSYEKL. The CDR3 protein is CASSQELRDTSNSPLHF. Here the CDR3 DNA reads TGCGCCAGCAGCCAAGAGTTACGGGATACCTCTAATTCACCCCTCCACTTT.

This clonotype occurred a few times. CDR3 loop: CASSIATGGFYEQFF. The CDR3 region has the DNA TGTGCCAGTAGTATCGCGACAGGGGGCTTCTATGAGCAGTTCTTC. The V call is TRBV19, the J call TRBJ2-1; 10 nucleotides match TRBD1. Germline loops: CDR1 LNHDA, CDR2 SQIVND (reference sequence). This CDR3 has 15 amino acids. The V segment lost 3 bases and the J segment 8 bases; nucleotides outside the gene matches: 7.

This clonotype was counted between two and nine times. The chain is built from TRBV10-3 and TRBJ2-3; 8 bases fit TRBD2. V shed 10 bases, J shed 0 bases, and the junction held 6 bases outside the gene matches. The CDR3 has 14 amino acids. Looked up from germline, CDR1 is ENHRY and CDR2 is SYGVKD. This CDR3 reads CATRSGESTDTQYF. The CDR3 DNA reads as TGTGCCACCCGTAGCGGGGAAAGCACAGATACGCAGTATTTT.

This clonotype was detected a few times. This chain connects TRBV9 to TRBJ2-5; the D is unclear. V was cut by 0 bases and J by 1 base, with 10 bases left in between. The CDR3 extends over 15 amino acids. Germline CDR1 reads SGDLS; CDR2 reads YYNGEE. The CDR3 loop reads CASSVGIMAQETQYF. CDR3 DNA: TGTGCCAGCAGCGTAGGAATAATGGCCCAAGAGACCCAGTACTTC.

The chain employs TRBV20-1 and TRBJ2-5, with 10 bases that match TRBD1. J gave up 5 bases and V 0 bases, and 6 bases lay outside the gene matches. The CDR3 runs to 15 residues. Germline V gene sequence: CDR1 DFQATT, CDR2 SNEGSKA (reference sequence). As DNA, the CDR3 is TGCAGTGCTAGAGATCCGACAGGGGGCTCGGAGACCCAGTACTTC. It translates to CSARDPTGGSETQYF.

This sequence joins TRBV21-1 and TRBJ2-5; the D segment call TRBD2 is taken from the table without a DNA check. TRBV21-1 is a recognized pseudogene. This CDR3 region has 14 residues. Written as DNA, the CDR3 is TGTGCCAGCTCACCACGGGGACGGCCAGAGACCCAGTACTTC. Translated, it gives CASSPRGRPETQYF.

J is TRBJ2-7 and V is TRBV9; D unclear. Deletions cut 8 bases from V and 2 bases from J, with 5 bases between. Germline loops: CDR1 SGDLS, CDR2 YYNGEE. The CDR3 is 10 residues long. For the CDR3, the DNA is TGTGCCAGAATAACCTACGAGCAGTACGTC. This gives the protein CARITYEQYV.

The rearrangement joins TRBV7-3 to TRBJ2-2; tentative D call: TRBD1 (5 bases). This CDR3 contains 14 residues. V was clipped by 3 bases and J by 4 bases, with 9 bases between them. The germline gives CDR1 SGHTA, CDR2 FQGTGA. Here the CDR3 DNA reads TGTGCCAGCAGCTTCGCCACAGGCACCGGGGAGCTGTTTTTT. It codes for CASSFATGTGELFF.

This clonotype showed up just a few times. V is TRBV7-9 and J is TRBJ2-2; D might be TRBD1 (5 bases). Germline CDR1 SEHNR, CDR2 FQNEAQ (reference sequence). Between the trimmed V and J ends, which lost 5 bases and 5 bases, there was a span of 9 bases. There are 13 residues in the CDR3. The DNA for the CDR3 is TGTGCCAGCAGCCCAGGGTGGACCGGGGAGCTGTTTTTT. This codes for CASSPGWTGELFF.

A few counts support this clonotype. CDR3 amino acids: CASSMGQAQETQYF. The CDR3 DNA reads TGTGCCAGCAGCATGGGACAGGCACAAGAGACCCAGTACTTC. The rearrangement joins TRBV5-4 to TRBJ2-5; 8 nucleotides match TRBD1. Germline lookup yields CDR1 SGHNT and CDR2 YYREEE (reference sequence). The CDR3 covers 14 residues. J gave up 2 bases and V 4 bases, and 4 bases lay outside the gene matches.

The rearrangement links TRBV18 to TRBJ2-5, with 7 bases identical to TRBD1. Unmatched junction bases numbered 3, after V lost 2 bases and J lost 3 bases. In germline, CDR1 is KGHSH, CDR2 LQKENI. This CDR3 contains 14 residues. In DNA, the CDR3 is TGTGCCAGCTCACCAAATGGACAGGAAGAGACCCAGTACTTC. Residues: CASSPNGQEETQYF.

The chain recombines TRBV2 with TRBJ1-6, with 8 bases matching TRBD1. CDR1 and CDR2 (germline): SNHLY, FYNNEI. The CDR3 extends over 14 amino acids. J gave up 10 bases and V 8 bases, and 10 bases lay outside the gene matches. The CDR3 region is CASGPGQGRSPLHF. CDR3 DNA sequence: TGTGCCAGCGGCCCCGGACAGGGCAGATCACCCCTCCACTTT.

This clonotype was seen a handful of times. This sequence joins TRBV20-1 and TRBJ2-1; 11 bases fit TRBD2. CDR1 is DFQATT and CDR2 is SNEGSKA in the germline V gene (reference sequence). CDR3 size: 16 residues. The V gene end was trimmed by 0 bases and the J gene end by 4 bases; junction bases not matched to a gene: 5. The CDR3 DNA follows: TGCAGTGCTAGAGATCGAACTAGCGGGGGTTACAATGAGCAGTTCTTC. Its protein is CSARDRTSGGYNEQFF.